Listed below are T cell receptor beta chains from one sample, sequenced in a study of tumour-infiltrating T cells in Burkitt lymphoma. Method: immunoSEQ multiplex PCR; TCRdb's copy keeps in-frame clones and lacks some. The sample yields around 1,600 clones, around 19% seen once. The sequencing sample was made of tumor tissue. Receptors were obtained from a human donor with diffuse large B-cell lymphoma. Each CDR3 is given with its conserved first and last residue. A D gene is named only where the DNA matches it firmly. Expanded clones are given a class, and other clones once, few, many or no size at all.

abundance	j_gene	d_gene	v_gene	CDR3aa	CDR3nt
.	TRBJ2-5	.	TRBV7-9	CASSLRGQETQYF	TGTGCCAGCAGCTTGCGGGGACAAGAGACCCAGTACTTC
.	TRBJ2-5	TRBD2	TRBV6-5	CASRLAVGSETQYF	TGTGCCAGCAGGCTAGCGGTGGGGTCAGAGACCCAGTACTTC
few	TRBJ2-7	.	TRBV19	CASSPQIRVPPGYEQYF	TGTGCCAGTAGTCCCCAAATCCGGGTCCCTCCCGGATACGAGCAGTACTTC
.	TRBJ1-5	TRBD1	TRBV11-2	CASSLDRDRPQHF	TGTGCCAGCAGCTTGGACAGGGACCGGCCCCAGCATTTT
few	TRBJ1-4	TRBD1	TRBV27	CASSLSQGANEKLFF	TGTGCCAGCAGTCTGTCACAGGGGGCTAATGAAAAACTGTTTTTT
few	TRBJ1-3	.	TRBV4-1	CASSVGDSGNTIYF	TGCGCCAGCAGCGTGGGGGACTCTGGAAACACCATATATTTT
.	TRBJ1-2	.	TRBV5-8	CASSPALAGDYGYTF	TGTGCCAGCAGCCCTGCGTTGGCCGGGGACTATGGCTACACCTTC
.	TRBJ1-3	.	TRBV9	CASSDTLRGTGNTIYF	TGTGCCAGCAGCGACACCCTCAGGGGAACCGGAAACACCATATATTTT
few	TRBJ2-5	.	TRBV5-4	CASSPQSRVETQYF	TGTGCCAGCAGCCCTCAAAGTAGGGTGGAGACCCAGTACTTC
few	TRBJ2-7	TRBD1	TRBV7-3	CASSSGGKWDEQYF	TGTGCCAGCAGCTCAGGGGGCAAATGGGACGAGCAGTACTTC
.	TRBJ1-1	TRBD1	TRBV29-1	CSVGQGGSEAFF	TGCAGCGTCGGACAGGGAGGAAGTGAAGCTTTCTTT
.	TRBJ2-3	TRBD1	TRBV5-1	CASSLGGQTFTDTQYF	TGCGCCAGCAGCTTGGGGGGACAGACCTTCACAGATACGCAGTATTTT
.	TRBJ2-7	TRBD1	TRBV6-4	CASIPPGQFSYEQYF	TGTGCCAGCATTCCCCCGGGACAGTTTTCCTACGAGCAGTACTTC
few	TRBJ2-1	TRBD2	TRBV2	CASSPQWGTSGGVYNEQFF	TGTGCCAGCAGTCCGCAGTGGGGGACTAGCGGGGGGGTATACAATGAGCAGTTCTTC
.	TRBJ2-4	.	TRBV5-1	CASSPGLENIQYF	TGCGCCAGCAGCCCGGGTCTTGAAAACATTCAGTACTTC
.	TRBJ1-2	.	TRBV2	CASTAWDGYTF	TGTGCCAGCACGGCATGGGATGGCTACACCTTC
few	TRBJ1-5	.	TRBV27	CASSLRGNQPQHF	TGTGCCAGCAGTTTGAGGGGGAATCAGCCCCAGCATTTT
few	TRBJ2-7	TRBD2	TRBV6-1	CASSEARLAGDEQYF	TGTGCCAGCAGTGAAGCGCGACTAGCGGGGGACGAGCAGTACTTC
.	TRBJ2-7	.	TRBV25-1	CASPQWRGEEQYF	TGTGCCAGCCCCCAGTGGAGGGGGGAAGAGCAGTACTTC
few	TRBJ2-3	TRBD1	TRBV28	CASSLGTGGPTDTQYF	TGTGCCAGCAGTTTAGGTACAGGGGGCCCTACAGATACGCAGTATTTT
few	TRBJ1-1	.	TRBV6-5	CASSYWEGGTEAFF	TGTGCCAGCAGTTACTGGGAGGGGGGTACTGAAGCTTTCTTT
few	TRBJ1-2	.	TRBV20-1	CRIGPTAGYTF	TGCAGAATAGGACCGACCGCTGGCTACACCTTC
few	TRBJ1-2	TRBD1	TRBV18	CASSPRDRGSGYTF	TGTGCCAGCTCACCACGAGACAGGGGCAGTGGCTACACCTTC
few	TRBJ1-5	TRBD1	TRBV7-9	CASSKTGEHQPQHF	TGTGCCAGCAGCAAGACAGGGGAGCATCAGCCCCAGCATTTT
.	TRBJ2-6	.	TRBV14	CASSPSPPGVRSGANVLTF	TGTGCCAGCAGCCCTTCTCCTCCAGGTGTTCGCTCTGGGGCCAACGTCCTGACTTTC
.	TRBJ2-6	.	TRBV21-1	CASSNPQSSGANVLTF	TGTGCCAGCAGCAACCCACAATCCTCAGGGGCCAACGTCCTGACTTTC
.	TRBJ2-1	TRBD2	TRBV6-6	CASSYGGLNEQFF	TGTGCCAGCAGTTACGGGGGACTAAATGAGCAGTTCTTC
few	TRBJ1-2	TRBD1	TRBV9	CASSPRTGGNYGYTF	TGTGCCAGCAGCCCGCGGACAGGGGGAAACTATGGCTACACCTTC
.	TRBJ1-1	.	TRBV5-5	CASVGTTVAEAFF	TGTGCCAGCGTGGGGACCACAGTGGCTGAAGCTTTCTTT
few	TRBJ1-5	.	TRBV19	CASSVPLSNQPQHF	TGTGCCAGTAGTGTCCCTTTGAGCAATCAGCCCCAGCATTTT
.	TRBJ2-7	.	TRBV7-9	CASTRGPEQYF	TGTGCCAGCACTCGGGGGCCCGAGCAGTACTTC
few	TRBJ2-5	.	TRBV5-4	CASSLKNIKYPPGETQYF	TGTGCCAGCAGCTTAAAGAACATAAAGTACCCGCCAGGGGAGACCCAGTACTTC
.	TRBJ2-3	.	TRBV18	CASSPARGYTDTQYF	TGTGCCAGCTCACCGGCCAGGGGCTACACAGATACGCAGTATTTT
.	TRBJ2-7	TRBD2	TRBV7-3	CASSLFGGTAYEQYF	TGTGCCAGCAGCTTGTTCGGGGGGACCGCCTACGAGCAGTACTTC
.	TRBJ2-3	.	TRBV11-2	CASSLASSVSTDTQYF	TGTGCCAGCAGCTTAGCTTCCAGCGTTAGCACAGATACGCAGTATTTT
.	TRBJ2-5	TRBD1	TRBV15	CATSRQGADRETQYF	TGTGCCACCAGCAGACAGGGGGCGGACAGGGAGACCCAGTACTTC
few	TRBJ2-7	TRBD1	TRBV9	CASSAWGTGDDEQYF	TGTGCCAGCAGCGCCTGGGGGACAGGGGACGACGAGCAGTACTTC
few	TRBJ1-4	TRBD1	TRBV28	CASSWDRENEKLFF	TGTGCCAGCAGTTGGGACAGAGAAAATGAAAAACTGTTTTTT